This TCR beta chain emerged from a study of siplizumab effects on memory and regulatory T cells. General study findings and limits: Naive T cells seemed more diverse than memory cells; they also seemed major alloresponse contributors. The study found that mappable alloreactive CD4+ clones averaged roughly 69% Treg-derived with siplizumab and around 25% in controls. A minor share of alloreactive clones matched unstimulated subsets.

The V gene lost 6 bases and the J gene lost 2 bases, with 11 bases spanning the gap. From germline, CDR1 is LNHDA and CDR2 SQIVND (reference sequence). This CDR3 is built from 13 residues. On this clone itself: Its target is not known.

Roughly 10^5 TCR templates underwent assay in each sample. Only in-frame clones appear in the TCRdb table, and some are missing; sequencing was by immunoSEQ multiplex PCR. This table has nearly 85,000 clones, more than 85% appearing once. The chain couples TRBV19 to TRBJ2-7, with a possible D match to TRBD2 (6 bases). The specimen was CD8+ T cells sorted from blood. This clonotype originated in a human donor in good health. CDR3 in amino acids: CASSWASAYEQYF. The DNA for the CDR3 is TGTGCCAGTAGCTGGGCTAGCGCCTACGAGCAGTACTTC.